The next 2 T cell receptor beta chains were all read from a single sample in a study of regulatory T cells in long-lasting Graves disease (dated by TCRdb to the early 2020s). Libraries were constructed by multiplex PCR. Sequencing was carried out with an Illumina HiSeq 4000. TCR beta libraries were built with iRepertoire HTBI primers and Arm-PCR amplification of CDR3 regions. TCRdb reran the public reads through fastp at Q25 and MiXCR, keeping productive beta chains. Each CDR3 protein gets just one entry, which takes the most common genes and DNA from the rows behind it. The sample records 600,000 to 650,000 distinct CDR3 sequences, less than 20% of which are singletons. Clones ranked in the top ten supply around 18% of the sample. Per the publication, the time point label means: newly diagnosed GD, antithyroid drugs for less than 3 months. For both TCR sequencing and RNA sequencing, RNA was extracted from PBMCs in TRIzol.

These sequences were also reported in another study, on T cells in Graves' hyperthyroidism and ophthalmopathy.

The specimen was peripheral blood mononuclear cells (PBMCs), collected at new diagnosis, from a patient treated with antithyroid drugs. These receptors were taken from a woman younger than 45 with Graves disease. Donor details come from another sample of the same person, matched by shared clones.

This clonotype was counted ten times or more. The V and J genes are TRBV12-3 or TRBV12-4 and TRBJ1-1; 9 nucleotides align to TRBD1. J gave up 8 bases and V 6 bases, and 7 bases lay outside the gene matches. The CDR3 length is 13 residues. This CDR3 is CASRTTGGIEAFF. In DNA, the CDR3 is TGTGCCAGCAGAACGACAGGGGGAATAGAAGCTTTCTTT.

V gene TRBV7-2 combines with J gene TRBJ1-4; D is unclear. V was trimmed by 9 bases and J by 3 bases, leaving 14 bases between them. The CDR3 spans 14 residues. Germline CDR1 and CDR2: SGHTA and FQGNSA. The CDR3 region is CASQLMAANEKLFF. As DNA, the CDR3 is TGTGCCAGTCAGCTCATGGCGGCTAATGAAAAACTGTTTTTT.